The next 15 T cell receptor beta chains were all read from a single sample in a study of cytomegalovirus exposure and HLA in healthy donors (dated by TCRdb to between 2016 and 2019). Library construction relied on the immunoSEQ multiplex PCR assay. For the multiplex PCR, a mixture combining 60 forward primers for TCR Vbeta segments and 13 reverse primers for TCR Jbeta segments was used. Not all clones reach the TCRdb copy of this immuneACCESS table, which keeps in-frame sequences only. Checked studies attribute under half of the gap to unresolved V genes and leave the rest unexplained. Counted in this sample were some 200,000 clones; roughly 87% of them appeared once. Around 0.21% of the sample is in the top ten clones. The source material was PBMCs. The source of these receptors is a girl in the first two years of life in good health and CMV-seronegative.

The chain uses TRBV4-3 and TRBJ2-7; 10 bases fit TRBD2. V was clipped by 1 base and J by 3 bases; unmatched bases: 0. This CDR3 is 14 amino acids long. CDR1 is LGHNA, CDR2 YSLEER, per germline. The chain's CDR3 is CASSQGLAGYEQYF. CDR3 DNA: TGCGCCAGCAGCCAAGGACTAGCGGGCTACGAGCAGTACTTC.

This rearrangement joins TRBV4-2 to TRBJ1-4; D possibly corresponds to TRBD1 (5 bases). Deletions cut 1 base from V and 4 bases from J, with 10 bases between. Germline V lookup: CDR1 LGHNA, CDR2 YNFKEQ. The CDR3 loop spans 15 amino acids. CDR3 sequence reads: CASSQAGTLNEKLFF. Written as DNA, the CDR3 is TGTGCCAGCAGCCAAGCAGGGACTCTTAATGAAAAACTGTTTTTT.

In this sample, this clone turned up a few times. CDR3 nucleotide sequence: TGTGCCAGCAGTGACTCGGACTATCGTTACTATGGCTACACCTTC. It codes for CASSDSDYRYYGYTF. The chain employs TRBV2 and TRBJ1-2; D call uncertain. The CDR3 contains 15 residues. The V end lost 3 bases, the J end lost 3 bases, and 14 bases lay between the germline ends. Germline loops: CDR1 SNHLY, CDR2 FYNNEI.

This clone was observed a single time. The CDR3 protein is CAWSVRRGSGTDTQYF. CDR3 coding DNA: TGTGCCTGGAGTGTACGGCGCGGGAGTGGGACAGATACGCAGTATTTT. The rearrangement uses TRBV30 and TRBJ2-3; the match to TRBD2 covers 7 bases. The CDR3 has 16 residues. Germline V gene sequence: CDR1 GTSNPN, CDR2 SVGIG (reference sequence). The V segment lost 0 bases and the J segment 3 bases; nucleotides outside the gene matches: 9.

This chain uses TRBV5-1 with TRBJ1-4; TRBD1 matches at 7 bases. The CDR3 is made up of 17 amino acids. Unmatched junction bases numbered 9, after V lost 4 bases and J lost 0 bases. Germline CDR1 is SGHRS and CDR2 is YFSETQ. The CDR3 DNA reads TGCGCCAGCAGCCTCACCGGGACAGCAGCAACTAATGAAAAACTGTTTTTT. Residues: CASSLTGTAATNEKLFF.

The chain has TRBV20-1 and TRBJ1-2; possible D gene TRBD1, 5 bases. The CDR3 sequence is 11 residues long. Germline V gene sequence: CDR1 DFQATT, CDR2 SNEGSKA (reference sequence). Deletions cut 3 bases from V and 6 bases from J, with 8 bases between. The CDR3 protein is CSASRVNGYTF. For the CDR3, the DNA is TGCAGTGCTAGCAGGGTTAATGGCTACACCTTC.

The rearrangement joins TRBV9 to TRBJ2-7; 7 nucleotides match TRBD1. Trimming at V came to 2 bases and at J to 3 bases, leaving 11 bases not matched to a gene. CDR3 size: 16 residues. Germline CDR1 and CDR2: SGDLS and YYNGEE. CDR3 residues: CASSVAGQAQYYEQYF. The DNA for the CDR3 is TGTGCCAGCAGCGTGGCCGGACAGGCGCAGTACTACGAGCAGTACTTC.

The V call is TRBV19, the J call TRBJ2-7; the D gene is possibly TRBD2 (6 bases). The V and J ends lost 3 bases and 5 bases respectively, with 20 bases between them. Germline V gives CDR1 LNHDA, CDR2 SQIVND (reference sequence). The CDR3 runs 16 residues. CDR3 sequence: CASSIPSAGMGHEQYF. The CDR3 DNA reads TGTGCCAGTAGTATCCCCAGCGCGGGGATGGGGCACGAGCAGTACTTC.

The V call is TRBV7-3, the J call TRBJ2-5; no firm D call. Looked up from germline, CDR1 is SGHTA and CDR2 is FQGTGA. V was trimmed by 0 bases and J by 3 bases, leaving 5 bases between them. CDR3 length: 13 residues. Written as DNA, the CDR3 is TGTGCCAGCAGCTTAACTGGAGAAGAGACCCAGTACTTC. Translating gives CASSLTGEETQYF.

J is TRBJ2-7 and V is TRBV5-1, with TRBD2 identical over 13 bases. Germline V gene sequence: CDR1 SGHRS, CDR2 YFSETQ. The CDR3 length is 14 residues. Trimming at V came to 3 bases and at J to 5 bases, leaving 2 bases not matched to a gene. The CDR3 nucleotides read TGCGCCAGCAGCTCCGGGACTAGCGGGGACGAGCAGTACTTC. Protein sequence: CASSSGTSGDEQYF.

The V call is TRBV4-1, the J call TRBJ2-2; 7 positions agree with TRBD2. Germline values: CDR1 MGHRA, CDR2 YSYEKL. Trimming at V came to 5 bases and at J to 7 bases, leaving 13 bases not matched to a gene. This CDR3 is built from 16 residues. As DNA, the CDR3 is TGCGCCAGCAGCTTAAGAGGCGGGAGAGATGGCGGGGAGCTGTTTTTT. This codes for CASSLRGGRDGGELFF.

This clone was seen a handful of times. The chain uses TRBV6-1 and TRBJ1-1; D not certain. The CDR3 totals 13 residues. Germline CDR1 is MNHNS and CDR2 is SASEGT. V lost 3 bases and J 1 base, leaving 6 bases between the germline ends. CDR3 residues: CASSEARNTEAFF. CDR3 bases: TGTGCCAGCAGTGAGGCCAGGAACACTGAAGCTTTCTTT.

V and J are TRBV2 and TRBJ2-5; possible D gene TRBD2, 5 bases. The V gene lost 7 bases and the J gene lost 2 bases, with 8 bases spanning the gap. Per germline, CDR1 SNHLY and CDR2 FYNNEI. The CDR3 length is 12 residues. The CDR3 DNA reads as TGTGCCAGCACGGGATTTCAAGAGACCCAGTACTTC. Its translation is CASTGFQETQYF.

The CDR3 DNA reads TGTGCCATCAGTGAGTCAGGGGGCAATTCACCCCTCCACTTT. Translated, it gives CAISESGGNSPLHF. The chain employs TRBV10-3 and TRBJ1-6; 7 bases line up with TRBD1. The CDR3 loop spans 14 amino acids. The trim removed 0 bases at V and 7 bases at J, leaving 0 bases unmatched. Germline V gene lookup returns CDR1 ENHRY and CDR2 SYGVKD.

The chain is built from TRBV11-3 and TRBJ2-1; D is perhaps TRBD2 (6 bases). Germline V gene data show CDR1 as SGHNT and CDR2 as YENEEA. V lost 0 bases, J lost 1 base, and 13 bases lay in between. This CDR3 has 17 amino acids. The CDR3: CASSLDLPGASYNEQFF. The CDR3 DNA sequence: TGTGCCAGCAGCTTAGATCTACCGGGAGCGTCCTACAATGAGCAGTTCTTC. Based on the CDR3 plus reference TRBV11-3 and TRBJ2-1, the full variable domain is EAGVVQSPRYKIIEKKQPVAFWCNPISGHNTLYWYLQNLGQGPELLIRYENEEAVDDSQLPKDRFSAERLKGVDSTLKIQPAELGDSAVYLCASSLDLPGASYNEQFFGPGTRLTVL.